The 15 T cell receptor beta chains below all came from one sample that was sequenced in a study of T cell changes during pregnancy in multiple sclerosis. Sequencing was performed with immunoSEQ multiplex PCR; in TCRdb, only in-frame clones are kept and a portion is missing. The data contain 11,000 or so clones, more than 75% of them singletons. The sample consisted of CD8+ T cells from peripheral blood mononuclear cells, taken after pregnancy. These receptors all stem from a female donor in good health, enrolled as a control in a pregnancy study.

This chain uses TRBV6-5 with TRBJ2-3, with 8 bases fitting TRBD2. The germline V gene encodes CDR1 MNHEY and CDR2 SVGAGI. CDR3 length: 16 residues. The junction had 6 bases not matched to a gene; V was cut back by 0 bases and J by 4 bases. This chain's CDR3 is CASSYSIGTRADTQYF. The CDR3 DNA sequence: TGTGCCAGCAGTTACTCGATTGGGACTAGGGCAGATACGCAGTATTTT.

The rearrangement uses TRBV13 and TRBJ2-1; D might be TRBD2 (6 bases). Germline-derived CDR1 and CDR2 are PRHDT and FYEKMQ (reference sequence). Trimming removed 2 bases at V and 9 bases at J, with 11 bases between. The CDR3 runs 13 residues. The CDR3 sequence is CASSLNGGFEQFF. DNA for the CDR3: TGTGCCAGCAGCTTAAACGGGGGTTTTGAGCAGTTCTTC. Together with reference TRBV13 and TRBJ2-1, the CDR3 gives the full variable domain: AAGVIQSPRHLIKEKRETATLKCYPIPRHDTVYWYQQGPGQDPQFLISFYEKMQSDKGSIPDRFSAQQFSDYHSELNMSSLELGDSALYFCASSLNGGFEQFFGPGTRLTVL.

The genes are TRBV5-6 and TRBJ1-3; a weak D match, TRBD1 (6 bases). Per germline, CDR1 SGHDT and CDR2 YYEEEE. The CDR3 is made up of 19 amino acids. V was cut by 4 bases and J by 4 bases, with 27 bases left in between. The CDR3, as DNA: TGTGCCAGCAGCCCTTGGGTTGACGCGGACAGACTCTGGGGAAACACCATATATTTT. This encodes CASSPWVDADRLWGNTIYF.

The chain combines TRBV10-1 with TRBJ2-3; D perhaps matches TRBD2 (6 bases). V lost 6 bases and J lost 9, with 16 bases in between. CDR3 length: 13 amino acids. Germline lookup yields CDR1 WNHNN and CDR2 SYGVQD (reference sequence). This chain's CDR3 is CASSRGATRTQYF. CDR3 coding DNA: TGCGCCAGCAGCCGCGGGGCCACGCGGACGCAGTATTTT.

The V and J genes are TRBV2 and TRBJ2-7, with a possible D match to TRBD2 (6 bases). The CDR3 is 16 residues long. V was trimmed by 4 bases and J by 3 bases, leaving 19 bases between them. From germline, CDR1 is SNHLY and CDR2 FYNNEI. CDR3 in DNA: TGTGCCAGCAGTGGGGGGGTGGACTCCTTATACTACGAGCAGTACTTC. Protein sequence: CASSGGVDSLYYEQYF.

The rearrangement uses TRBV30 and TRBJ1-4, with D tentatively TRBD1 (6 bases). V lost 1 base and J 8 bases, leaving 20 bases between the germline ends. The CDR3 is 16 amino acids. CDR1 and CDR2 from the germline V gene are GTSNPN and SVGIG (reference sequence). The CDR3 DNA reads TGTGCCTGGAGTGACGTCGATGAGGGGACAAGGGAAAAACTGTTTTTT. It encodes CAWSDVDEGTREKLFF.

This sequence joins TRBV7-9 and TRBJ2-2; maybe TRBD1 (6 bases). V shed 2 bases and J shed 2 bases, with 15 bases lying between them. The CDR3 runs 17 residues. CDR1 and CDR2 from the germline V gene are SEHNR and FQNEAQ (reference sequence). Here the CDR3 reads CASSLKFGTTNTGELFF. The DNA of the CDR3 is TGTGCCAGCAGCTTAAAATTTGGGACAACTAACACCGGGGAGCTGTTTTTT. Using reference TRBV7-9 and TRBJ2-2 for the parts outside the CDR3, the full variable domain is DTGVSQNPRHKITKRGQNVTFRCDPISEHNRLYWYRQTLGQGPEFLTYFQNEAQLEKSRLLSDRFSAERPKGSFSTLEIQRTEQGDSAMYLCASSLKFGTTNTGELFFGEGSRLTVL.

The genes are TRBV9 and TRBJ2-1, with 9 bases that match TRBD2. The germline V gene encodes CDR1 SGDLS and CDR2 YYNGEE. V trimming: 4 bases; J trimming: 8 bases; junction bases outside the gene matches: 7. The CDR3 has 14 residues. This CDR3 is CASSRGGGGDEQFF. The CDR3 coding sequence is TGTGCCAGCAGCCGCGGGGGGGGAGGAGATGAGCAGTTCTTC.

CDR3 sequence: CASSFRDRGTNGYTF. In DNA form, the CDR3 reads TGCGCCAGCAGCTTCCGGGACAGGGGGACCAATGGCTACACCTTC. The chain is built from TRBV5-1 and TRBJ1-2; 11 nucleotides match TRBD1. The CDR3 extends over 15 amino acids. Trimming removed 2 bases from V and 6 bases from J; junction bases left unmatched: 6. Germline-derived CDR1 and CDR2 are SGHRS and YFSETQ.

The chain combines TRBV4-2 with TRBJ2-7, with D perhaps matching TRBD2 (6 bases). The length of the CDR3 is 17 residues. Germline V gives CDR1 LGHNA, CDR2 YNFKEQ. V shed 0 bases and J shed 2 bases, with 17 bases lying between them. The CDR3 nucleotides are TGTGCCAGCAGCCAAGATTGGGCTAGCGCGTCGACCTACGAGCAGTACTTC. Amino acid sequence: CASSQDWASASTYEQYF.

This chain joins TRBV23-1 and TRBJ2-1; TRBD2 is a possible D gene (6 bases). TRBV23-1 is classed as an ORF, of uncertain function. The V end lost 0 bases, the J end lost 6 bases, and 12 bases lay between the germline ends. The CDR3 extends over 15 amino acids. CDR3 protein: CASSQSGGNPNEQFF. CDR3 DNA: TGCGCCAGCAGTCAATCTGGGGGGAACCCCAATGAGCAGTTCTTC.

V and J are TRBV28 and TRBJ2-2, with D unclear. In germline, CDR1 is MDHEN, CDR2 SYDVKM. The ends were cut back, 5 bases at V and 3 bases at J, with 16 bases in the middle. The CDR3 is 16 amino acids. The CDR3 protein is CASSPGSSVYTGELFF. Written as DNA, the CDR3 is TGTGCCAGCAGTCCGGGTTCGAGCGTTTACACCGGGGAGCTGTTTTTT.

The chain employs TRBV9 and TRBJ2-5, with D perhaps matching TRBD1 (6 bases). Germline values: CDR1 SGDLS, CDR2 YYNGEE. This CDR3 has 14 amino acids. Trimming removed 2 bases from V and 5 bases from J, with 13 bases in between. The chain's CDR3 is CASSVGAGWETQYF. The CDR3 DNA reads as TGTGCCAGCAGCGTGGGGGCCGGGTGGGAGACCCAGTACTTC.

The chain recombines TRBV5-4 with TRBJ2-1; 7 bases align to TRBD2. The CDR3 loop spans 14 amino acids. The V and J ends lost 2 bases and 2 bases, in that order; junction bases with no gene match: 1. Germline V CDR1 and CDR2: SGHNT, YYREEE (reference sequence). Here the CDR3 DNA reads TGTGCCAGCAGCTTCGGGACTACCTACAATGAGCAGTTCTTC. This codes for CASSFGTTYNEQFF.

The chain uses TRBV19 and TRBJ1-6; 9 bases map to TRBD1. V trimming: 3 bases; J trimming: 10 bases; junction bases outside the gene matches: 7. From germline, CDR1 is LNHDA and CDR2 SQIVND (reference sequence). The CDR3 covers 15 residues. The CDR3 region is CASSITGGRGSPLHF. The CDR3 coding sequence is TGTGCCAGTAGTATCACAGGGGGCCGAGGATCACCCCTCCACTTT.